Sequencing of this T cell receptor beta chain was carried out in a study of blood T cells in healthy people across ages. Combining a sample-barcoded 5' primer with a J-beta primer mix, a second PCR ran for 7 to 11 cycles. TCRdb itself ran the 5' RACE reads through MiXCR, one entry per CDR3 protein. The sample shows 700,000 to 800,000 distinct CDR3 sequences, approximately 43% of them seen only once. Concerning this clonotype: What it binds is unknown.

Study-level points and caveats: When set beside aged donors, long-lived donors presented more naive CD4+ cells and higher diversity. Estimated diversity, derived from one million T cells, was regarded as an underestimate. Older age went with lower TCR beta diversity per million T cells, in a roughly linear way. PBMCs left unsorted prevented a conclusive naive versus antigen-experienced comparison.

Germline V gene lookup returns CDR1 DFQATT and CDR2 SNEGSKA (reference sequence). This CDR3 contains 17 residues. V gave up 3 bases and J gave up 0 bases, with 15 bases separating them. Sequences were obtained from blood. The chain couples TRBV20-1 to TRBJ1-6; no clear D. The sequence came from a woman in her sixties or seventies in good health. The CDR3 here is CSASDVSGSSYNSPLHF. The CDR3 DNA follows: TGCAGTGCTAGTGATGTGTCGGGCAGCTCCTATAATTCACCCCTCCACTTT.